The 7 T cell receptor beta chains below were found in one sample sequenced in a study of blood T cell repertoires in COVID-19. Repertoires were generated with immunoSEQ multiplex PCR, while TCRdb's copy carries only in-frame clones and drops some. This table has about 140,000 clones, 79% appearing once. Sequencing was done on a sample of peripheral blood. These TCRs come from a man aged 60-69 years with acute or convalescent COVID-19.

The chain joins TRBV5-1 to TRBJ1-1; 8 bases line up with TRBD1. The junction had 6 bases not matched to a gene; V was cut back by 4 bases and J by 1 base. The CDR3 runs 15 residues. CDR1 is SGHRS and CDR2 is YFSETQ in the germline V gene. This CDR3 reads CASSLRTGRNTEAFF. The CDR3, as DNA: TGCGCCAGCAGCCTAAGGACAGGGCGGAACACTGAAGCTTTCTTT.

This chain uses TRBV9 with TRBJ2-3; 10 positions agree with TRBD2. V was pared by 0 bases and J by 1 base, with 8 bases of the junction left unmatched. In germline, CDR1 is SGDLS, CDR2 YYNGEE. The CDR3 length is 18 residues. The CDR3 loop is CASSVGASGSQGTDTQYF. The CDR3 DNA sequence: TGTGCCAGCAGCGTAGGGGCTAGCGGGAGTCAAGGCACAGATACGCAGTATTTT.

The rearrangement joins TRBV5-1 to TRBJ2-1; 12 bases agree with TRBD2. CDR3 length equals 15 residues. Germline CDR1 is SGHRS and CDR2 is YFSETQ. J lost 6 bases, V lost 3 bases, and 4 bases had no gene match. The CDR3 DNA reads TGCGCCAGCAGCTGGGGACTAGCGGGTCCCAATGAGCAGTTCTTC. Protein sequence: CASSWGLAGPNEQFF.

The rearrangement uses TRBV27 and TRBJ2-4, with 8 bases that match TRBD2. This CDR3 contains 17 residues. Germline CDR1 is MNHEY and CDR2 is SMNVEV (reference sequence). V shed 5 bases and J 1 base; nucleotides not matched to a gene: 10. CDR3 in amino acids: CASSASLAGFAKNIQYF. CDR3 nucleotides: TGTGCCAGCAGTGCCTCCTTAGCGGGATTTGCCAAAAACATTCAGTACTTC.

A remark on this clone: A read error may account for a junction end that differs from germline. The rearrangement joins TRBV19 to TRBJ1-5, with 9 nucleotides matching TRBD1. Per germline, CDR1 LNHDA and CDR2 SQIVND (reference sequence). The CDR3 is 15 amino acids. The DNA for the CDR3 is TGTGTCAGTAGTATGACAGGGGGAAACAATCAGCCCCAGCATTTT. Translation gives CVSSMTGGNNQPQHF.

The V and J genes are TRBV14 and TRBJ2-1, with D possibly matching TRBD1 (5 bases). The V gene's germline CDR1 is SGHDN and CDR2 FVKESK. The CDR3 totals 16 residues. V lost 1 base and J 11 bases, leaving 21 bases between the germline ends. The CDR3 region has the DNA TGTGCCAGCAGCCAAGTTAGGCAGGGTGCCCGTCATCAGCAGTTCTTC. Translation: CASSQVRQGARHQQFF. Filled out from reference TRBV14 and TRBJ2-1, the complete variable domain reads EAGVTQFPSHSVIEKGQTVTLRCDPISGHDNLYWYRRVMGKEIKFLLHFVKESKQDESGMPNNRFLAERTGGTYSTLKVQPAELEDSGVYFCASSQVRQGARHQQFFGPGTRLTVL.

The rearrangement joins TRBV2 to TRBJ1-1, with D perhaps TRBD1 (5 bases). CDR1 is SNHLY and CDR2 is FYNNEI in the germline V gene. The V and J ends lost 7 bases and 6 bases respectively, with 27 bases between them. There are 17 residues in the CDR3. The CDR3 DNA reads TGTGCCAGCACCCAAAACCCCCCTCACTCGGGGGGGGCTGAAGCTTTCTTT. Residues: CASTQNPPHSGGAEAFF.